This TCR beta chain was documented in a study of T-cell memory formation after mild COVID-19. This clonotype was seen many times. TCRdb recomputed calls from the 5' RACE reads with MiXCR, one row per CDR3 protein. The table records roughly 43,000 distinct CDR3 sequences, approximately 9.6% of them present only once. The CDR3 consists of 15 residues. Between the trimmed V and J ends, which lost 4 bases and 1 base, there was a span of 11 bases. Germline loops: CDR1 SGHRS, CDR2 YFSETQ. The chain employs TRBV5-1 and TRBJ2-2; D gene uncertain. This sequence originates from an adult woman who had mild COVID-19 (a few samples of this study predate the infection). Cell type and time point are not known. The sequenced sample was PBMCs or a T cell subset sorted from them (not recorded which). The CDR3 reads CASSPSYGNTGELFF. The DNA for the CDR3 is TGCGCCAGCAGCCCTTCTTACGGGAACACCGGGGAGCTGTTTTTT.